Listed below are T cell receptor beta chains from one sample, sequenced in a study of beta chain features in type 1 diabetes. TCRdb's table, derived via immunoSEQ multiplex PCR, lists solely in-frame clones and lacks some. The table includes roughly 140,000 clones, about 51% detected once. Source material: Tregs from blood. The receptors shown here come from a young man in good health. CDR3s leave out the opening cysteine and the closing phenylalanine or tryptophan. Fields, in order: V gene, CDR3 protein.

TRBV2 | ASRQGRSNQPQH
TRBV7-2 | ASSLRTSGGGGYEQY
TRBV7-3 | ASSSPPGTANTGELF
TRBV28 | ASSPGQGYEQY
TRBV4-1 | ASKGGYSSYNEQF
TRBV6-1 | ASSGQGRGIQY
TRBV7-7 | ASSSRRDRVLPNTGELF
TRBV13 | ASSLGPGLAGSYNEQF
TRBV16 | ASSPGQGANEKLF
TRBV12-5 | ASGISDQPQH
TRBV18 | ASSPDSLEQY
TRBV7-9 | ASSLSGTLTDTQY
TRBV7-2 | ASSLQVLANEKLF
TRBV5-1 | ASSNRLAGGPGSYNEQF
TRBV6-6 | ASRQGGYQETQY
TRBV6-6 | ASSYGGRGGKQTQY
TRBV5-1 | ASSNRVTYEQY
TRBV2 | ASSDQGTSYNEQF
TRBV7-9 | ASSLQQAGADTQY
TRBV7-2 | ASSPGLNSYEQF
TRBV30 | AWQGGGLNNSPLH
TRBV5-6 | ASSLVSSNYGYT
TRBV28 | ASLKGANYGYT
TRBV5-1 | ASSLLGGVSYNEQF
TRBV28 | ASCPQLAGNEQF
TRBV19 | TSGQGNSYEQY
TRBV5-1 | ASSSGGGVETQY
TRBV7-2 | ASSLPYSHEQY
TRBV28 | ASSFRQPQH